This T cell receptor (beta chain) was sequenced during a study of T cell responses to AZD1222 COVID-19 vaccine. In the case of this clone: The antigen is undetermined.

Germline assignment: CDR1 SEHNR and CDR2 FQNEAQ (reference sequence). Trimming stripped 5 bases from V and 3 bases from J, with 16 bases between. The CDR3 has 15 amino acids. The table came from immunoSEQ multiplex PCR; TCRdb's copy has only in-frame clones and leaves some out. The table records 80,000 to 95,000 clones, about 90% of them present only once. Findings and limits, study-wide: There were vaccine-associated CD4 TCRs across spike, dominant at 160-218 and 743-854. Repertoire sampling occurred only after the peak T cell response. A mostly white British donor set with more females was recruited, and clonal diversity was possibly underestimated.

The sequence came from an adult in good health. The chain carries TRBV7-9 and TRBJ1-1; no clear D gene. The starting material was peripheral blood, obtained on day 0 of AZD1222 vaccination. The CDR3 DNA reads TGTGCCAGCAGCCCTGGGCAGTGGAGTGACACTGAAGCTTTCTTT. This sequence encodes CASSPGQWSDTEAFF.